These 29 T cell receptor beta chains share one sample of origin, sequenced in a study of post-analysis software for immune sequencing data. The study, taken as a whole, reports: Compared with controls, patients had more of five TRBV segments, including TRBV5-6, TRBV5-1 and TRBV20-1.

Antigen specificity for these receptors is unknown. cDNA libraries for TCR beta contained unique molecular identifiers. TCRdb re-called the PCR reads through MiXCR, storing one row per CDR3 protein. The table lists almost 700,000 distinct CDR3 sequences, more than 50% of them singletons. What was sequenced was blood. These receptors were obtained from a girl aged 2-10 years with multiple sclerosis.

The rearrangement links TRBV5-1 to TRBJ1-1; a weak D match, TRBD1 (6 bases). Germline lookup yields CDR1 SGHRS and CDR2 YFSETQ. This CDR3 contains 15 residues. Trimming pared 4 bases from V and 7 bases from J, leaving 20 bases between. Written as DNA, the CDR3 is TGCGCCAGCAGCCCCCAAACAGGGACGATTAATGAAGCTTTCTTT. Translation gives CASSPQTGTINEAFF.

This clonotype was seen a handful of times. The J gene is TRBJ2-5, the V gene TRBV5-8, with D possibly matching TRBD1 (7 bases). Germline V gene data show CDR1 as SGHTS and CDR2 as YDEGEE. V lost 0 bases to trimming and J lost 2 bases, with 17 bases between them. CDR3 length: 17 amino acids. The CDR3 is CASSLVAGQIQQETQYF. CDR3 coding DNA: TGTGCCAGCAGCTTGGTGGCGGGACAGATCCAACAAGAGACCCAGTACTTC.

The V call is TRBV6-6, the J call TRBJ2-3; D is perhaps TRBD2 (7 bases). CDR3 length: 15 residues. Germline CDR1 is MNHNY and CDR2 is SVGAGI (reference sequence). The ends were cut back, 2 bases at V and 3 bases at J, with 12 bases in the middle. The CDR3 loop is CASSYGGANTDTQYF. The DNA for the CDR3 is TGTGCCAGCAGTTACGGGGGGGCAAATACAGATACGCAGTATTTT.

The genes are TRBV5-1 and TRBJ2-1; D not resolved. The CDR3 length is 14 residues. V lost 1 base and J lost 4, with 9 bases in between. Germline loops: CDR1 SGHRS, CDR2 YFSETQ. This CDR3 is CASSLNGKYNEQFF. CDR3 in DNA: TGCGCCAGCAGCTTGAATGGCAAATACAATGAGCAGTTCTTC.

This clonotype was counted only a few times. V usage is TRBV9 and J usage is TRBJ2-3; D is unresolved. This CDR3 spans 13 amino acids. Germline V gene data show CDR1 as SGDLS and CDR2 as YYNGEE. V was shortened by 3 bases and J by 0 bases, with 5 bases between the two germline ends. CDR3 DNA: TGTGCCAGCAGCGCCAGCAGCACAGATACGCAGTATTTT. Its protein is CASSASSTDTQYF.

The chain joins TRBV14 to TRBJ1-2; TRBD1 might be the D (5 bases). In germline, CDR1 is SGHDN, CDR2 FVKESK. The CDR3 runs to 17 residues. Trimming cost V 0 bases and J 1 base, with 15 bases left between them. CDR3 coding DNA: TGTGCCAGCAGCCAAGACGCGTCACGGGGGGTTAACTATGGCTACACCTTC. Translated, it gives CASSQDASRGVNYGYTF.

V is TRBV12-3 or TRBV12-4 and J is TRBJ2-1; tentative D call: TRBD2 (5 bases). The J call could be wrong; TRBJ2-7 is a better fit for the DNA end. There are 13 residues in the CDR3. CDR3 protein: CASRTMGANEQYF. The CDR3 coding sequence is TGTGCCAGCAGGACGATGGGAGCCAATGAGCAGTACTTC.

The CDR3 bases are TGCGCCAGCAGCCGCGGGGGCGCGATAAGAGAGACCCAGTACTTC. Translated: CASSRGGAIRETQYF. The chain recombines TRBV5-1 with TRBJ2-7; D is possibly TRBD2 (7 bases). Near its end, the DNA agrees better with TRBJ2-5, so the J call may be wrong. Looked up from germline, CDR1 is SGHRS and CDR2 is YFSETQ. The CDR3 is made up of 15 amino acids.

CDR3 nucleotide sequence: TGTGCCAGTAGTATGAGGGCCACAGGGATCAATCAGCCCCAGCATTTT. It is translated as CASSMRATGINQPQHF. The chain recombines TRBV19 with TRBJ1-5; a weak D match, TRBD1 (6 bases). V dropped 3 bases and J dropped 3 bases, with 15 bases sitting between them. Germline V gene lookup returns CDR1 LNHDA and CDR2 SQIVND (reference sequence). CDR3 length equals 16 residues.

The chain has TRBV6-6 and TRBJ2-6, with 7 bases fitting TRBD1. Trimming at V came to 4 bases and at J to 4 bases, leaving 7 bases not matched to a gene. Germline-derived CDR1 and CDR2 are MNHNY and SVGAGI (reference sequence). The CDR3 runs 16 residues. The CDR3 region has the DNA TGTGCCAGCAGTTCGGACAGGCCCCTCGGGGCCAACGTCCTGACTTTC. Translation: CASSSDRPLGANVLTF.

DNA for the CDR3: TGTGCCAGCAGCTTAGGACGACGGACTCCTGGGGCCAACGTCCTGACTTTC. Protein: CASSLGRRTPGANVLTF. This chain connects TRBV11-3 to TRBJ2-6, with D tentatively TRBD2 (5 bases). Trimming pared 1 base from V and 2 bases from J, leaving 12 bases between. The germline gives CDR1 SGHNT, CDR2 YENEEA. The CDR3 runs 17 residues.

This clonotype was recorded only once. This chain joins TRBV12-3 or TRBV12-4 and TRBJ2-3; 8 nucleotides align to TRBD2. V gave up 3 bases and J gave up 13 bases; unmatched junction bases: 12. The CDR3 loop spans 14 amino acids. The CDR3 loop reads CASSFRGGTDAEYF. Here the CDR3 DNA reads TGTGCCAGCAGTTTTCGGGGGGGCACAGATGCGGAGTATTTT.

This clonotype was counted a single time. The chain uses TRBV18 and TRBJ2-5, with 8 nucleotides matching TRBD1. Germline V gene sequence: CDR1 KGHSH, CDR2 LQKENI. V trimming: 2 bases; J trimming: 5 bases; junction bases outside the gene matches: 7. The CDR3 has 15 residues. This chain's CDR3 is CASSPRQGWQETQYF. In DNA, the CDR3 is TGTGCCAGCTCACCAAGACAGGGGTGGCAGGAGACCCAGTACTTC. Full variable domain (missing parts from reference TRBV18 and TRBJ2-5): NAGVMQNPRHLVRRRGQEARLRCSPMKGHSHVYWYRQLPEEGLKFMVYLQKENIIDESGMPKERFSAEFPKEGPSILRIQQVVRGDSAAYFCASSPRQGWQETQYFGPGTRLLVL.

The V call is TRBV7-9, the J call TRBJ1-6, with a tentative D call TRBD1 (5 bases). The CDR3 loop spans 15 amino acids. The ends were cut back, 4 bases at V and 7 bases at J, with 14 bases in the middle. Germline-derived CDR1 and CDR2 are SEHNR and FQNEAQ (reference sequence). The CDR3 DNA reads as TGTGCCAGCAGCTCACCAACCGGGGCGAATTCACCCCTCCACTTT. Its protein is CASSSPTGANSPLHF. The full variable domain, completed using reference TRBV7-9 and TRBJ1-6, is DTGVSQNPRHKITKRGQNVTFRCDPISEHNRLYWYRQTLGQGPEFLTYFQNEAQLEKSRLLSDRFSAERPKGSFSTLEIQRTEQGDSAMYLCASSSPTGANSPLHFGNGTRLTVT.

The chain recombines TRBV12-5 with TRBJ2-7; 9 nucleotides align to TRBD2. The CDR3 loop spans 15 amino acids. The junction had 11 bases not matched to a gene; V was cut back by 2 bases and J by 9 bases. CDR1 LGHNT and CDR2 FRNRAP come from the germline V gene. CDR3: CASGLYGGGVGGQYF. CDR3 bases: TGTGCTAGTGGTTTGTATGGCGGGGGGGTCGGCGGGCAGTACTTC.

V gene TRBV7-9 combines with J gene TRBJ2-7, with D tentatively TRBD1 (6 bases). The length of the CDR3 is 14 residues. CDR1 is SEHNR and CDR2 is FQNEAQ in the germline V gene (reference sequence). V dropped 5 bases and J dropped 2 bases, with 13 bases sitting between them. The CDR3 sequence is CASSPKRTAYEQYF. CDR3 nucleotide sequence: TGTGCCAGCAGCCCAAAGAGGACAGCCTACGAGCAGTACTTC.

CDR3 DNA: TGTGCCAGCAGCTTATTCAAGGGAAAGGCCAAAAACATTCAGTACTTC. Translated: CASSLFKGKAKNIQYF. The chain couples TRBV7-2 to TRBJ2-4; D unclear. Trimming took off 2 bases at V and 1 base at J, with 12 bases between the two ends. Germline values: CDR1 SGHTA, CDR2 FQGNSA. The CDR3 spans 16 residues.

The V gene is TRBV3-1, the J gene TRBJ1-2; 7 nucleotides align to TRBD1. After removal of 2 bases from V and 4 bases from J, the junction contained 10 bases not matched to a gene. Germline CDR1 and CDR2: LGHDT and YNNKEL (reference sequence). The CDR3 spans 16 residues. The CDR3 sequence: CASSQLESRDSYGYTF. The CDR3 DNA reads TGTGCCAGCAGCCAATTGGAAAGCCGGGACAGCTATGGCTACACCTTC. The whole variable domain, remainder taken from reference TRBV3-1 and TRBJ1-2, is DTAVSQTPKYLVTQMGNDKSIKCEQNLGHDTMYWYKQDSKKFLKIMFSYNNKELIINETVPNRFSPKSPDKAHLNLHINSLELGDSAVYFCASSQLESRDSYGYTFGSGTRLTVV.

The CDR3 DNA follows: TGTGCCAGCACCTGGGACAGGGGCTTAAACACCGGGGAGCTGTTTTTT. It encodes CASTWDRGLNTGELFF. The J gene is TRBJ2-2, the V gene TRBV5-6, with 10 positions matching TRBD1. The junction had 7 bases not matched to a gene; V was cut back by 6 bases and J by 2 bases. In germline, CDR1 is SGHDT, CDR2 YYEEEE. The CDR3 length is 16 residues.

This rearrangement joins TRBV6-5 to TRBJ1-1, with D unresolved. The CDR3 totals 13 residues. V was shortened by 2 bases and J by 5 bases, with 9 bases between the two germline ends. Germline V gene data show CDR1 as MNHEY and CDR2 as SVGAGI. Here the CDR3 reads CASSYGKRTEAFF. CDR3 nucleotides: TGTGCCAGCAGTTACGGAAAGAGGACTGAAGCTTTCTTT.

Only a few counts were recorded for this clonotype. The rearrangement uses TRBV11-2 and TRBJ2-5, with D maybe TRBD1 (5 bases). The CDR3 runs to 16 residues. V was cut by 1 base and J by 5 bases, with 17 bases left in between. CDR1 and CDR2 from the germline V gene are SGHAT and FQNNGV. For the CDR3, the DNA is TGTGCCAGCAGCTTAGGGATAAAGGGGTCGCCGGAGACCCAGTACTTC. This sequence encodes CASSLGIKGSPETQYF.

V gene TRBV6-5 combines with J gene TRBJ1-2, with D perhaps matching TRBD1 (6 bases). Trimming stripped 1 base from V and 5 bases from J, with 14 bases between. There are 15 residues in the CDR3. CDR1 and CDR2 (germline): MNHEY, SVGAGI. CDR3 DNA sequence: TGTGCCAGCAGTTACTTGACAGGACCTACGTATGGCTACACCTTC. Amino acids: CASSYLTGPTYGYTF.

This chain uses TRBV5-5 with TRBJ1-2, with D perhaps matching TRBD1 (5 bases). The CDR3 consists of 18 residues. Per germline, CDR1 SGHKS and CDR2 YYEKEE (reference sequence). V lost 5 bases and J lost 8, with 31 bases in between. CDR3 in amino acids: CASRSGAPGTAVSGGYTF. The CDR3 DNA reads as TGTGCCAGCAGATCGGGAGCCCCCGGGACCGCAGTTTCGGGAGGCTACACCTTC.

The chain recombines TRBV11-2 with TRBJ2-7; D is ambiguous. Germline assignment: CDR1 SGHAT and CDR2 FQNNGV. This CDR3 comprises 16 residues. V lost 1 base to trimming and J lost 2 bases, with 15 bases between them. CDR3 nucleotide sequence: TGTGCCAGCAGCTTAGGGCTAGGGTTATTCGCCTACGAGCAGTACTTC. Translation: CASSLGLGLFAYEQYF.

The sample holds a few counts of this clonotype. J is TRBJ1-5 and V is TRBV27, with 7 positions matching TRBD1. The CDR3 totals 15 residues. With 5 bases clipped from V and 1 base from J, the junction kept 5 bases outside the gene matches. Germline-derived CDR1 and CDR2 are MNHEY and SMNVEV (reference sequence). The CDR3 DNA reads as TGTGCCAGCAGTCGACAGGGTCTGAGCAATCAGCCCCAGCATTTT. Its protein is CASSRQGLSNQPQHF.

The table lists this clonotype with a few counts. The chain couples TRBV6-1 to TRBJ2-5; TRBD1 is a possible D gene (6 bases). Trimming pared 5 bases from V and 5 bases from J, leaving 18 bases between. Per germline, CDR1 MNHNS and CDR2 SASEGT. CDR3 length equals 15 residues. The CDR3 is CASSRNRALRETQYF. The CDR3 DNA follows: TGTGCCAGCAGTAGGAACAGGGCCCTTAGGGAGACCCAGTACTTC.

The chain is built from TRBV11-2 and TRBJ2-7, with 7 bases matching TRBD2. Trimming cost V 3 bases and J 0 bases; bases outside gene matches: 2. CDR1 is SGHAT, CDR2 FQNNGV, per germline. This CDR3 contains 14 residues. The CDR3 sequence is CASSFSGTSYEQYF. CDR3 nucleotides: TGTGCCAGCAGCTTCAGCGGGACCTCCTACGAGCAGTACTTC.

The genes are TRBV25-1 and TRBJ2-1; TRBD2 is a possible D gene (5 bases). The CDR3 totals 16 residues. V was pared by 4 bases and J by 0 bases, with 13 bases between. CDR1 is MGHDK, CDR2 SYGVNS, per germline. The CDR3 loop is CASSVGVYNSYNEQFF. The CDR3, as DNA: TGTGCCAGCAGTGTCGGGGTCTACAACTCCTACAATGAGCAGTTCTTC.

V is TRBV14 and J is TRBJ2-3, with D unclear. The CDR3 length is 13 residues. In germline, CDR1 is SGHDN, CDR2 FVKESK. V was shortened by 3 bases and J by 2 bases, with 6 bases between the two germline ends. The CDR3 is CASSQWSTDTQYF. The CDR3 DNA reads as TGTGCCAGCAGCCAGTGGTCCACAGATACGCAGTATTTT.